A single sample is the source of the 21 T cell receptor beta chains below, sequenced in a study of blood T cell repertoires in COVID-19. Using immunoSEQ multiplex PCR, the repertoire was profiled, and TCRdb retains in-frame clones only, with some absent. The sample has some 180,000 clones, 75% to 90% seen once. The sample comprised PBMCs or T cells enriched from blood (not recorded which). These TCRs come from a man aged 35-49 years who had recovered from COVID-19.

The chain joins TRBV3-1 (or the pseudogene TRBV3-2) to TRBJ2-2, with a possible D match to TRBD1 (6 bases). V shed 0 bases and J shed 2 bases, with 16 bases lying between them. The germline gives CDR1 LGHDT, CDR2 YNNKEL (reference sequence). The CDR3 extends over 18 amino acids. This CDR3 is CASSQDRFRTDNTGELFF. In DNA, the CDR3 is TGTGCCAGCAGCCAAGATCGGTTTCGGACAGATAACACCGGGGAGCTGTTTTTT.

The sample holds one count of this clone. This sequence joins TRBV6-4 and TRBJ1-1; TRBD1 might be the D (6 bases). V gave up 3 bases and J gave up 1 base, with 15 bases separating them. The CDR3 consists of 16 residues. Germline V lookup: CDR1 MRHNA, CDR2 SNTAGT. The CDR3, as DNA: TGTGCCAGCAGTGATTCCCCGGGACACCAGAACACTGAAGCTTTCTTT. Protein sequence: CASSDSPGHQNTEAFF.

This clone appeared once. The CDR3 region is CASSTPSGRAEALSEQFF. In DNA form, the CDR3 reads TGTGCCAGCAGCACCCCTAGCGGGAGGGCCGAAGCGCTATCTGAGCAGTTCTTC. The chain uses TRBV7-8 and TRBJ2-1, with 12 positions matching TRBD2. The V gene's germline CDR1 is SGHVS and CDR2 FQNEAQ. V lost 5 bases to trimming and J lost 9 bases; unmatched junction nucleotides: 17. The CDR3 totals 18 residues.

The genes are TRBV27 and TRBJ1-3; D uncertain. The CDR3 is 14 amino acids. The V end was cut by 5 bases, the J end by 0 bases, with 8 bases between. Germline V CDR1 and CDR2: MNHEY, SMNVEV (reference sequence). CDR3 sequence: CASSPVLSGNTIYF. CDR3 DNA: TGTGCCAGCAGTCCCGTCCTCTCTGGAAACACCATATATTTT.

The sample holds one count of this clone. The CDR3 bases are TGTGCCAGCGGAGGTGAGCAAAAACTGTTTTTT. It codes for CASGGEQKLFF. The chain combines TRBV11-2 with TRBJ1-4; D ambiguous. CDR1 and CDR2 (germline): SGHAT, FQNNGV. The ends were cut back, 8 bases at V and 9 bases at J, with 10 bases in the middle. This CDR3 spans 11 amino acids.

V gene TRBV19 combines with J gene TRBJ2-1, with 7 bases that match TRBD2. This CDR3 region has 15 residues. V dropped 5 bases and J dropped 2; count of bases not matched to a gene: 6. Germline lookup yields CDR1 LNHDA and CDR2 SQIVND (reference sequence). The CDR3 protein is CASSAPGTTYNEQFF. CDR3 DNA: TGTGCCAGTAGTGCTCCCGGGACTACCTACAATGAGCAGTTCTTC.

The J gene is TRBJ1-5, the V gene TRBV7-8; D gene unclear. Germline CDR1 and CDR2: SGHVS and FQNEAQ. The CDR3 totals 16 residues. V gave up 4 bases and J gave up 0 bases, with 13 bases separating them. The chain's CDR3 is CASSSQSFDSNQPQHF. DNA of the CDR3: TGTGCCAGCAGCTCACAGAGCTTTGATAGCAATCAGCCCCAGCATTTT.

CDR3: CASSMRDTQGNTEAFF. The CDR3 DNA reads TGTGCCAGTAGTATGAGGGACACCCAGGGGAACACTGAAGCTTTCTTT. The chain is built from TRBV19 and TRBJ1-1; D perhaps matches TRBD1 (6 bases). This CDR3 region has 16 residues. Trimming took 3 bases from V and 1 from J, leaving 15 bases between them. CDR1 LNHDA and CDR2 SQIVND come from the germline V gene (reference sequence).

CDR3 nucleotide sequence: TGTGCCAGCAGCCCGGACAGGACCTATGGCTACACCTTC. Its translation is CASSPDRTYGYTF. This chain joins TRBV6-2 or TRBV6-3 and TRBJ1-2; 7 nucleotides line up with TRBD1. This CDR3 has 13 residues. Germline CDR1 MNHEY, CDR2 SVGEGT. Trimming removed 6 bases from V and 4 bases from J; junction bases left unmatched: 5.

The chain recombines TRBV9 with TRBJ1-3; the D gene is possibly TRBD1 (6 bases). V was clipped by 4 bases and J by 7 bases, with 12 bases between them. This CDR3 contains 13 residues. Germline assignment: CDR1 SGDLS and CDR2 YYNGEE. The CDR3 sequence is CASSFEGGNTIYF. In DNA, the CDR3 is TGTGCCAGCAGCTTCGAGGGGGGGAACACCATATATTTT. Looking up the rest from reference TRBV9 and TRBJ1-3 gives the full variable domain: DSGVTQTPKHLITATGQRVTLRCSPRSGDLSVYWYQQSLDQGLQFLIQYYNGEERAKGNILERFSAQQFPDLHSELNLSSLELGDSALYFCASSFEGGNTIYFGEGSWLTVV.

The genes are TRBV9 and TRBJ2-1; 7 nucleotides match TRBD2. CDR1 and CDR2 from the germline V gene are SGDLS and YYNGEE. Trimming at V came to 3 bases and at J to 5 bases, leaving 8 bases not matched to a gene. The CDR3 contains 15 residues. This chain's CDR3 is CASSADGDYHNEQFF. The CDR3 bases are TGTGCCAGCAGCGCAGATGGGGACTACCACAATGAGCAGTTCTTC.

The J gene is TRBJ2-1, the V gene TRBV28; 8 bases are shared with TRBD2. The germline V gene encodes CDR1 MDHEN and CDR2 SYDVKM. CDR3 length: 15 residues. J gave up 12 bases and V 1 base, and 11 bases lay outside the gene matches. The CDR3 nucleotides read TGTGCCAGCAGTTTATTGGCTAGCGGGTACAACCGGCAGTTCTTC. Encoded protein: CASSLLASGYNRQFF.

The chain carries TRBV28 and TRBJ2-7; TRBD2 matches at 16 bases. This CDR3 comprises 16 residues. Germline values: CDR1 MDHEN, CDR2 SYDVKM. V was clipped by 4 bases and J by 4 bases; unmatched bases: 4. The CDR3 DNA reads as TGTGCCAGCAGTTCGGGACTAGCGGGAGGGCTTTACGAGCAGTACTTC. This translates into CASSSGLAGGLYEQYF.

In the case of this clone: This sample also contains other DNA sequences that code for the same CDR3. The gene calls are TRBV30 and TRBJ1-5, with a tentative D call TRBD1 (5 bases). Trimming shortened V by 0 bases and J by 7 bases, and 10 bases separated the two germline ends. CDR3 length: 13 residues. CDR1 GTSNPN and CDR2 SVGIG come from the germline V gene (reference sequence). The CDR3 sequence: CAWSVRGGQPQHF. CDR3 nucleotides: TGTGCCTGGAGTGTAAGGGGAGGACAGCCCCAGCATTTT. Full variable domain (rest looked up from reference TRBV30 and TRBJ1-5): SQTIHQWPATLVQPVGSPLSLECTVEGTSNPNLYWYRQAAGRGLQLLFYSVGIGQISSEVPQNLSASRPQDRQFILSSKKLLLSDSGFYLCAWSVRGGQPQHFGDGTRLSIL.

The rearrangement links TRBV12-5 to TRBJ1-4; D gene unclear. The germline gives CDR1 LGHNT, CDR2 FRNRAP. Trimming removed 6 bases at V and 13 bases at J, with 24 bases between. The CDR3 contains 15 residues. Here the CDR3 DNA reads TGTGCTAGTGGACCGAGTGACCCGCTCTCGAGGAGACTGTTTTTT. Protein sequence: CASGPSDPLSRRLFF.

The chain has TRBV19 and TRBJ1-2, with TRBD1 as a possible D gene (6 bases). Between the trimmed V and J ends, which lost 10 bases and 8 bases, there was a span of 17 bases. CDR1 LNHDA and CDR2 SQIVND come from the germline V gene (reference sequence). The CDR3 contains 12 residues. CDR3 DNA sequence: TGTGCCACGTACAGGGATCTATGGGGCTACACCTTC. Protein product: CATYRDLWGYTF.

V is TRBV18 and J is TRBJ2-2, with 7 nucleotides matching TRBD1. Germline assignment: CDR1 KGHSH and CDR2 LQKENI. With V trimmed by 4 bases and J by 0 bases, 5 bases remained unmatched. This CDR3 comprises 16 residues. The DNA of the CDR3 is TGTGCCAGCTCACGCGCCGGGACAGCGAACACCGGGGAGCTGTTTTTT. It codes for CASSRAGTANTGELFF.

The V call is TRBV3-1 (or the pseudogene TRBV3-2), the J call TRBJ2-2; D may be TRBD1 (5 bases). Trimming removed 4 bases from V and 1 base from J, with 7 bases in between. The CDR3 contains 14 residues. Germline V gene lookup returns CDR1 LGHDT and CDR2 YNNKEL (reference sequence). The CDR3 DNA sequence: TGTGCCAGCAGCCCAGGACAGAACACCGGGGAGCTGTTTTTT. Amino acids: CASSPGQNTGELFF.

The chain links TRBV5-6 to TRBJ2-2; D might be TRBD2 (5 bases). The CDR3 runs 16 residues. Germline V gene data show CDR1 as SGHDT and CDR2 as YYEEEE. V shed 2 bases and J shed 3 bases, with 14 bases lying between them. The CDR3: CASSLGYGVDTGELFF. The CDR3 nucleotides read TGTGCCAGCAGCTTAGGGTACGGGGTCGACACCGGGGAGCTGTTTTTT. Drawing the rest from reference TRBV5-6 and TRBJ2-2, the complete variable domain is DAGVTQSPTHLIKTRGQQVTLRCSPKSGHDTVSWYQQALGQGPQFIFQYYEEEERQRGNFPDRFSGHQFPNYSSELNVNALLLGDSALYLCASSLGYGVDTGELFFGEGSRLTVL.

In this sample, this clone turned up once. This sequence joins TRBV5-1 and TRBJ2-3; 9 bases match TRBD2. Germline CDR1 and CDR2: SGHRS and YFSETQ. Losses at the gene ends were 4 bases for V and 6 bases for J; bases not matched to a gene: 9. The CDR3 spans 15 residues. The CDR3 loop is CASSRAGGQADTQYF. CDR3 DNA: TGCGCCAGCAGCCGAGCGGGGGGCCAGGCGGATACGCAGTATTTT.

The J gene is TRBJ1-3, the V gene TRBV4-1, with 7 bases lining up with TRBD1. V lost 0 bases, J lost 0 bases, and 11 bases stayed unmatched. CDR1 MGHRA and CDR2 YSYEKL come from the germline V gene. CDR3 size: 19 residues. The CDR3 DNA follows: TGCGCCAGCAGCCAAGATCAGGGTGGGGACAGCCTCTCTGGAAACACCATATATTTT. Protein: CASSQDQGGDSLSGNTIYF.